The 22 T cell receptor beta chains reported below all come from one sample, sequenced in a study of cytomegalovirus exposure and HLA in healthy donors. Sequenced by immunoSEQ multiplex PCR; TCRdb stores in-frame clones only, minus some. The repertoire includes roughly 120,000 clones, 94% of them detected once, and less than 1.5% sits in the top ten. The specimen was PBMCs. These receptors were obtained from a woman aged 18-35 years in good health and CMV-seronegative.

The chain joins TRBV7-8 to TRBJ2-7, with D hard to call. The length of the CDR3 is 14 residues. V lost 4 bases to trimming and J lost 0 bases, with 10 bases between them. CDR1 and CDR2 from the germline V gene are SGHVS and FQNEAQ. Written as DNA, the CDR3 is TGTGCCAGCAGCTGGAGCAGAATCTCCTACGAGCAGTACTTC. It codes for CASSWSRISYEQYF.

CDR3 sequence reads: CASSNQGVGDSPLHF. The CDR3 DNA sequence: TGTGCCAGCAGTAATCAGGGCGTAGGGGATTCACCCCTCCACTTT. J is TRBJ1-6 and V is TRBV28; TRBD1 is a possible D gene (5 bases). Trimming removed 5 bases at V and 8 bases at J, with 16 bases between. This CDR3 contains 15 residues. The germline V gene has CDR1 MDHEN and CDR2 SYDVKM.

This chain uses TRBV28 with TRBJ2-2; D may be TRBD1 (6 bases). The length of the CDR3 is 16 residues. Trimming shortened V by 8 bases and J by 4 bases, and 20 bases separated the two germline ends. Germline lookup yields CDR1 MDHEN and CDR2 SYDVKM. This CDR3 is CASVPPTGGLTGELFF. CDR3 in DNA: TGTGCCAGCGTTCCCCCGACTGGGGGCCTCACCGGGGAGCTGTTTTTT. Complete variable domain (other parts from reference TRBV28 and TRBJ2-2): DVKVTQSSRYLVKRTGEKVFLECVQDMDHENMFWYRQDPGLGLRLIYFSYDVKMKEKGDIPEGYSVSREKKERFSLILESASTNQTSMYLCASVPPTGGLTGELFFGEGSRLTVL.

V and J are TRBV5-1 and TRBJ1-3; the D is unclear. V lost 5 bases, J lost 1 base, and 7 bases lay in between. Looked up from germline, CDR1 is SGHRS and CDR2 is YFSETQ. CDR3 size: 13 residues. The CDR3 DNA follows: TGCGCCAGCAGTTCCTTATCTGGAAACACCATATATTTT. Amino acids: CASSSLSGNTIYF.

The rearrangement joins TRBV21-1 to TRBJ2-5; the tabulated D call, TRBD2, remains unverified against the DNA. TRBV21-1 is labeled a pseudogene. The CDR3 sequence is 18 residues long. The CDR3 protein is CASSNRGTSGGWPSAQYF. Written as DNA, the CDR3 is TGTGCCAGCAGCAACCGAGGGACTAGCGGGGGGTGGCCTTCGGCCCAGTACTTC.

The rearrangement uses TRBV29-1 and TRBJ1-4; possible D gene TRBD1, 6 bases. The V gene's germline CDR1 is SQVTM and CDR2 ANQGSEA. This CDR3 comprises 16 residues. The V end lost 7 bases, the J end lost 2 bases, and 20 bases lay between the germline ends. CDR3 nucleotide sequence: TGCAGCGCCGGGGCGGGGGGCTGGCGGACTAATGAAAAACTGTTTTTT. Protein sequence: CSAGAGGWRTNEKLFF.

The chain combines TRBV7-9 with TRBJ1-1, with 10 bases that match TRBD1. After removal of 3 bases from V and 3 bases from J, the junction contained 1 base not matched to a gene. From germline, CDR1 is SEHNR and CDR2 FQNEAQ (reference sequence). CDR3 length equals 14 residues. Here the CDR3 reads CASSFGTGDTEAFF. CDR3 nucleotides: TGTGCCAGCAGCTTCGGGACAGGGGACACTGAAGCTTTCTTT.

The chain combines TRBV7-9 with TRBJ2-5; D is uncertain. Between the trimmed V and J ends, which lost 2 bases and 2 bases, there was a span of 6 bases. The CDR3 totals 13 residues. Germline-derived CDR1 and CDR2 are SEHNR and FQNEAQ (reference sequence). The CDR3 bases are TGTGCCAGCAGCTTAACGCAGCAAGAGACCCAGTACTTC. This translates into CASSLTQQETQYF.

The CDR3 nucleotides are TGCGCCAGCAGCCAAGATTGGCTAGGGGTAGGGTATGAGCAGTTCTTC. This encodes CASSQDWLGVGYEQFF. The V gene is TRBV4-1, the J gene TRBJ2-1; D might be TRBD1 (5 bases). V lost 0 bases to trimming and J lost 8 bases, with 17 bases between them. Germline CDR1 and CDR2: MGHRA and YSYEKL. The CDR3 covers 16 residues.

The chain employs TRBV7-9 and TRBJ2-3; 11 bases match TRBD2. This CDR3 is built from 15 residues. V shed 4 bases and J 1 base; nucleotides not matched to a gene: 1. Per germline, CDR1 SEHNR and CDR2 FQNEAQ (reference sequence). The CDR3 region is CASSYSGGGTDTQYF. The CDR3 region has the DNA TGTGCCAGCAGCTATAGCGGGGGGGGCACAGATACGCAGTATTTT.

This chain connects TRBV11-2 to TRBJ2-1; 12 bases map to TRBD1. The V gene end was trimmed by 5 bases and the J gene end by 1 base; junction bases not matched to a gene: 12. Germline V lookup: CDR1 SGHAT, CDR2 FQNNGV. The CDR3 loop spans 19 amino acids. The DNA of the CDR3 is TGTGCCAGCAGCCCCGGGACAGGGGGCTATGCTGCTTCCTACAATGAGCAGTTCTTC. Its translation is CASSPGTGGYAASYNEQFF.

The chain uses TRBV18 and TRBJ2-7; D may be TRBD2 (5 bases). Trimming stripped 3 bases from V and 4 bases from J, with 25 bases between. The CDR3 extends over 18 amino acids. Germline V lookup: CDR1 KGHSH, CDR2 LQKENI. CDR3 bases: TGTGCCAGCTCACCTGCTCGGTTCGGGGTGGGTTCCAGTTACGAGCAGTACTTC. It specifies CASSPARFGVGSSYEQYF.

The V gene is TRBV4-2, the J gene TRBJ1-5; D is uncertain. CDR1 is LGHNA, CDR2 YNFKEQ, per germline. V lost 2 bases to trimming and J lost 6 bases, with 17 bases between them. The CDR3 totals 16 residues. CDR3 amino acids: CASSQNGGGRGQPQHF. In DNA, the CDR3 is TGTGCCAGCAGCCAAAATGGTGGAGGGCGTGGTCAGCCCCAGCATTTT.

The V gene is TRBV7-8, the J gene TRBJ1-2; unclear D gene. Per germline, CDR1 SGHVS and CDR2 FQNEAQ. This CDR3 is 14 amino acids long. Trimming took off 5 bases at V and 3 bases at J, with 13 bases between the two ends. CDR3 sequence: CASSRIGVYYGYTF. CDR3 sequence (DNA): TGTGCCAGCAGCCGTATCGGGGTGTACTATGGCTACACCTTC. Looking up the rest from reference TRBV7-8 and TRBJ1-2 gives the full variable domain: GAGVSQSPRYKVAKRGQDVALRCDPISGHVSLFWYQQALGQGPEFLTYFQNEAQLDKSGLPSDRFFAERPEGSVSTLKIQRTQQEDSAVYLCASSRIGVYYGYTFGSGTRLTVV.

CDR3 nucleotide sequence: TGTGCCAGCAGCTCCCGACAGGGCGGGTATGGCTACACCTTC. It yields the protein CASSSRQGGYGYTF. The rearrangement links TRBV7-8 to TRBJ1-2, with 7 nucleotides matching TRBD1. The CDR3 has 14 amino acids. V lost 4 bases, J lost 5 bases, and 7 bases stayed unmatched. The germline V gene encodes CDR1 SGHVS and CDR2 FQNEAQ.

V usage is TRBV2 and J usage is TRBJ2-7, with 11 bases lining up with TRBD2. Per the germline V gene, CDR1 is SNHLY and CDR2 is FYNNEI. This CDR3 has 15 amino acids. After removal of 7 bases from V and 5 bases from J, the junction contained 10 bases not matched to a gene. This CDR3 is CASTASGGPSNEQYF. Written as DNA, the CDR3 is TGTGCCAGCACCGCTAGCGGGGGGCCCTCTAACGAGCAGTACTTC.

The J gene is TRBJ1-5, the V gene TRBV7-2; D gene unclear. The CDR3 covers 11 residues. CDR1 and CDR2 (germline): SGHTA, FQGNSA. Between the trimmed V and J ends, which lost 11 bases and 5 bases, there was a span of 10 bases. The chain's CDR3 is CARSEDQPQHF. CDR3 DNA: TGTGCCCGTTCGGAGGATCAGCCCCAGCATTTT. Full variable domain (outside the CDR3, taken from reference TRBV7-2 and TRBJ1-5): GAGVSQSPSNKVTEKGKDVELRCDPISGHTALYWYRQSLGQGLEFLIYFQGNSAPDKSGLPSDRFSAERTGGSVSTLTIQRTQQEDSAVYLCARSEDQPQHFGDGTRLSIL.

The chain couples TRBV9 to TRBJ1-2, with 8 bases fitting TRBD1. With 3 bases clipped from V and 11 bases from J, the junction kept 12 bases outside the gene matches. From germline, CDR1 is SGDLS and CDR2 YYNGEE. The CDR3 is 14 amino acids. Here the CDR3 DNA reads TGTGCCAGCAGCGCCCGGGACAGGAGAATTGGGTACACCTTC. Amino acids: CASSARDRRIGYTF.

This rearrangement joins TRBV5-1 to TRBJ2-7; 8 bases line up with TRBD1. After removal of 3 bases from V and 3 bases from J, the junction contained 8 bases not matched to a gene. Germline CDR1 SGHRS, CDR2 YFSETQ. CDR3 length: 15 residues. CDR3 DNA: TGCGCCAGCAGCTCTCATTGGACAGGGTACTACGAGCAGTACTTC. It codes for CASSSHWTGYYEQYF.

This chain connects TRBV5-1 to TRBJ1-2; 7 nucleotides match TRBD1. Losses at the gene ends were 0 bases for V and 3 bases for J; bases not matched to a gene: 11. CDR3 length: 17 amino acids. The germline CDR1 and CDR2 sequences are SGHRS and YFSETQ. The CDR3, as DNA: TGCGCCAGCAGCTTGGGAAGGGAGGACAGGCAGGACTATGGCTACACCTTC. Translation: CASSLGREDRQDYGYTF.

This sequence joins TRBV27 and TRBJ2-7, with 11 bases matching TRBD1. The germline V gene encodes CDR1 MNHEY and CDR2 SMNVEV (reference sequence). V was clipped by 8 bases and J by 6 bases; unmatched bases: 6. The CDR3 contains 13 residues. The CDR3 nucleotides are TGTGCCAGCCGTCGGGACAGGGGGGTCGAGCAGTACTTC. It translates to CASRRDRGVEQYF.

This clone appeared once. This chain uses TRBV28 with TRBJ1-2, with D tentatively TRBD1 (5 bases). CDR3 length: 13 residues. V was pared by 10 bases and J by 6 bases, with 18 bases between. Germline CDR1 is MDHEN and CDR2 is SYDVKM. The chain's CDR3 is CATRSDSHHGYTF. The CDR3 DNA sequence: TGTGCCACCAGATCCGACAGCCACCATGGCTACACCTTC.